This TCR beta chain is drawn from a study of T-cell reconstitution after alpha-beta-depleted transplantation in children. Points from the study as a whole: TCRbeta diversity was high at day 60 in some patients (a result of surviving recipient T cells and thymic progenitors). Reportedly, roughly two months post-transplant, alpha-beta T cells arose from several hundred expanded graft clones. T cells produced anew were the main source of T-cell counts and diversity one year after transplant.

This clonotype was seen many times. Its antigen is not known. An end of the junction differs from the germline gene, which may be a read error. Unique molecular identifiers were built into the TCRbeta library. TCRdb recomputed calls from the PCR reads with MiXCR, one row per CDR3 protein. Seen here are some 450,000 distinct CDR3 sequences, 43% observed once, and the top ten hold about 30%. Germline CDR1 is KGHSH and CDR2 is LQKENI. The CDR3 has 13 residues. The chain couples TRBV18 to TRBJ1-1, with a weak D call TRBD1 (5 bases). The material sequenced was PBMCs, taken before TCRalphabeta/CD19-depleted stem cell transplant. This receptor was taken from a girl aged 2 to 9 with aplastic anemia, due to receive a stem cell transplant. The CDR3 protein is CASSPGVNTEAFF. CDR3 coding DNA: TGCGCCAGCAGCCCGGGGGTGAACACTGAAGCTTTCTTT.